Included here is one TCR beta chain sequence, with context. This clonotype was counted only a few times. What this receptor recognizes is not known. No base-level quality is on record; no much larger clone is a single base apart. Stable Graves' hyperthyroidism was defined as the absence of progression to ophthalmopathy over 18 months of follow-up. Hyperthyroidism patients were aged 18 to 65 years and newly diagnosed, with disease duration of less than 2 months. The study excluded patients with uncontrolled infections, other autoimmune diseases, pregnancy or lactation. Clinical symptoms, serum thyroxine and TRAb, thyroid ultrasound, and orbital computed tomography formed the basis for the diagnoses. Total RNA was extracted using Trizol reagent, and RNA quality was assessed on an Agilent 2100 Bioanalyzer. The TCR beta CDR3 regions were amplified from the RNA transcripts. The first round of RT-PCR for the TCR CDR3 was performed with the HTBI primer set and the Qiagen OneStep RT-PCR kit. A second multiplex PCR round built the libraries, followed by size selection and purification. Libraries were sequenced paired-end with 100 bp reads on an Illumina HiSeq2000. Under the source paper's analysis protocol: SOAPnuke was used to process the raw data, removing reads that contained adapters or uncalled bases, had a mean Phred below 15, or lacked an exact match to the constant primer or identifier. High-quality paired reads were merged using COPE v1.2.5, and each unique nucleotide sequence was defined as a clonotype. Clonotypes were aligned to IMGT TRBV, TRBD and TRBJ reference segments using MiTCR v1.1. Analysis was restricted to V-J combinations with a frequency above 0.0001, which covered 99.2% of repertoires. The TCS score was defined as F50 (clonal expansion) divided by E x V (chaos), with BLOSUM62-based TCRdist calculated between CDR3 peptides within each V-J. Welch's t-statistics and random forest reduced fewer than 550 V-J features to 13, which were used in a naive Bayes classifier (R e1071). Thyroid-blood repertoire similarity was quantified with the Morisita-Horn index. Clones were called with MiXCR by TCRdb after fastp trimmed the public reads at Q25, and only in-frame beta chains were retained. Under each unique CDR3 protein, matching rows form one entry showing the most common genes and DNA. These V and J calls derive from TCRdb rather than the authors' analysis. Recorded for this sample are approximately 95,000 distinct CDR3 sequences; 35% to 50% of them occurred a single time. Roughly 10% of the sample is taken by the ten largest.

V is clipped by 6 bases and J by 2 bases, and the sequence between their germline boundaries is 11 bases long. Taken from cysteine to phenylalanine, the CDR3 has 13 residues. Only the CDR3 region is kept as DNA, spanning 39 bases read in frame from base 1. CDR1 and CDR2 (SGHTA, FQGTGA) derive from the germline V gene. The record originates from a study of T cells in Graves' hyperthyroidism and ophthalmopathy (dated by TCRdb to the late 2010s). In the study overall: To identify TCR V-J signatures that set the groups apart, the researchers used a discovery cohort of approximately 98 patients, made up of 40 to 45 with Graves' ophthalmopathy and some 58 with stable Graves' hyperthyroidism. After sampling, hyperthyroidism patients received methimazole starting at 30 mg daily, and ophthalmopathy patients received high-dose intravenous methylprednisolone. For training and testing, the approximately 97 patients in the discovery cohort were randomly divided in a 7:3 ratio. Prospective prediction of ophthalmopathy was tested in an independent validation cohort of approximately 19 hyperthyroidism patients and 17 patients who later progressed to ophthalmopathy. The paper describes TCR Vbeta CDR3 sequencing of 120 to 150 peripheral blood samples, made up of roughly 45 ophthalmopathy patients, some 76 hyperthyroidism patients and some 17 progressor patients. Thyroid tissue and blood T-cell repertoires from six Graves' hyperthyroidism patients were also compared in the study. General study outcomes and caveats: No statistical method was used to fix the sample size in advance, and group allocation was not hidden from the investigators. Most expanded thyroid clonotypes (frequency above 0.001) were also detected in blood, suggesting blood repertoires may reflect thyroid immune responses. A model built on a 13 V-J signature distinguished ophthalmopathy from stable hyperthyroidism, reaching approximately 89% sensitivity and 81.08% specificity in cross-validation and 80%/75% in testing. In validation, progression to ophthalmopathy was predicted by the model with 70% to 71% sensitivity and roughly 72% specificity, a median of 6.5 months before onset.

The rearrangement combines TRBV7-3 with TRBJ2-7; a tentative D match to TRBD2 spans 7 bases. This clonotype was obtained from a woman in her thirties with Graves' hyperthyroidism. Material: peripheral blood or thyroid tissue (not recorded which). The CDR3 region: CASRRGGTYEQYF. Here is the DNA: TGTGCCAGCAGGAGGGGGGGGACCTACGAGCAGTACTTC.